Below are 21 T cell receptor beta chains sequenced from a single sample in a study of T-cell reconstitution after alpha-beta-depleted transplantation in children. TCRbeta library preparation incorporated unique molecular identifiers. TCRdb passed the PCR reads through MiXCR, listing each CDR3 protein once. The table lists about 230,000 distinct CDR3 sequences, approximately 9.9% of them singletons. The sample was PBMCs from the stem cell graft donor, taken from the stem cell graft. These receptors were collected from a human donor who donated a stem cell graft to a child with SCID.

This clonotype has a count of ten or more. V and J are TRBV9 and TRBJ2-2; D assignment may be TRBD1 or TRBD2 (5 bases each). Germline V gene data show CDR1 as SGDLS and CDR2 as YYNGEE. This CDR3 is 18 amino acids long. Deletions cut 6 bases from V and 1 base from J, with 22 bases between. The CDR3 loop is CASTRRLSGPMNTGELFF. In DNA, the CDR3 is TGTGCCAGCACCCGGCGTTTATCGGGACCGATGAACACCGGGGAGCTGTTTTTT.

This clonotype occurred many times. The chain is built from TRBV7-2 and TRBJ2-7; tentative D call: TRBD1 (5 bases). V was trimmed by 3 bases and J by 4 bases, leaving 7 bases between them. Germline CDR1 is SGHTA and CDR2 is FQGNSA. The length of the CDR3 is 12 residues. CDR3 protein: CASSLTDYEQYF. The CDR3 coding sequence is TGTGCCAGCAGCTTGACAGATTACGAGCAGTACTTC.

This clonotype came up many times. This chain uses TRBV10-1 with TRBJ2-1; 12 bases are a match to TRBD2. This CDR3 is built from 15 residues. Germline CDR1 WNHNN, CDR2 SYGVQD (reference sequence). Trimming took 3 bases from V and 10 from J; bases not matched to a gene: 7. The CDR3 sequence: CASSDPTSGGREQFF. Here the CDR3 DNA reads TGCGCCAGCAGTGATCCAACTAGCGGGGGGAGGGAGCAGTTCTTC.

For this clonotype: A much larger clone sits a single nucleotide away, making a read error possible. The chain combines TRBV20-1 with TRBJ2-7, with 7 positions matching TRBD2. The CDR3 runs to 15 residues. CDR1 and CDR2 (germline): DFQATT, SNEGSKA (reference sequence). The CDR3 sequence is CSTRDGGLPSYEQYF. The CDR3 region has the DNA TGCAGTACTAGAGATGGGGGACTACCGTCCTACGAGCAGTACTTC.

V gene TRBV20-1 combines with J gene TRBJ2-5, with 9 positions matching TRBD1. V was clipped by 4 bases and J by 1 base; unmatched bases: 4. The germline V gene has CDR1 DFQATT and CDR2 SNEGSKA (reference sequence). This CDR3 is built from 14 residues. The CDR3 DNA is TGCAGTGCTACGACGACAGGGGGCCAAGAGACCCAGTACTTC. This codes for CSATTTGGQETQYF.

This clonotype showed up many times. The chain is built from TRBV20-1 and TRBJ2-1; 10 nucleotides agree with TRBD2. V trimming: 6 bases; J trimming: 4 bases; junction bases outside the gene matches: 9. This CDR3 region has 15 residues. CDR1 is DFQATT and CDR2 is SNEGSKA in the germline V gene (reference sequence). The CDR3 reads CSAKGGTSDYNEQFF. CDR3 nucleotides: TGCAGTGCCAAGGGTGGGACTAGCGATTACAATGAGCAGTTCTTC.

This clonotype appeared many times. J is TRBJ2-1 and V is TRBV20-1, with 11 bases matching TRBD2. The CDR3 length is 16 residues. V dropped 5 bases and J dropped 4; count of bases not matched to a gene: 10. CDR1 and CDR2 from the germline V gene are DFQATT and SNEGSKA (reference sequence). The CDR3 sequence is CSARGLAGSLYNEQFF. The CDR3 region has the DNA TGCAGTGCTCGAGGACTAGCGGGTTCGCTTTACAATGAGCAGTTCTTC.

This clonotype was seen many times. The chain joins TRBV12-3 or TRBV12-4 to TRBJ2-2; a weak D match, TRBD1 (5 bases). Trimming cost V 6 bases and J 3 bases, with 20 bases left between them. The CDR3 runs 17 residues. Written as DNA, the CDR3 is TGTGCCAGCAGCCCAAGTGGTTGGGAAGGGGACACCGGGGAGCTGTTTTTT. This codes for CASSPSGWEGDTGELFF.

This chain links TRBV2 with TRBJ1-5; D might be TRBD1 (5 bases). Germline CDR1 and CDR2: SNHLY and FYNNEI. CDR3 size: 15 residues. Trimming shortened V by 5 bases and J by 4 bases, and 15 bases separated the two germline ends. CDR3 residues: CASSSANGANQPQHF. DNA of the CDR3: TGTGCCAGCAGTTCGGCGAATGGGGCTAATCAGCCCCAGCATTTT.

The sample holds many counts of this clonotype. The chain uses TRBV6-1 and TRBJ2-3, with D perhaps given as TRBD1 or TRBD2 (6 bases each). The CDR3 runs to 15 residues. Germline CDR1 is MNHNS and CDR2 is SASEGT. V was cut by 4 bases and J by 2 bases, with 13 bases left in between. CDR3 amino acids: CASSGTGAYTDTQYF. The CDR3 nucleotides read TGTGCCAGCAGTGGGACGGGGGCCTACACAGATACGCAGTATTTT.

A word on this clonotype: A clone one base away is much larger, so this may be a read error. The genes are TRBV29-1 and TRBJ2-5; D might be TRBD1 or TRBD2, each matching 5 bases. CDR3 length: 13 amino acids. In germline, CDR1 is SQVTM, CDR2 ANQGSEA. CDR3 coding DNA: TGCGGCGTTGATTTTTGGGACGGAGAGACCCAGTACTTC. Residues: CGVDFWDGETQYF.

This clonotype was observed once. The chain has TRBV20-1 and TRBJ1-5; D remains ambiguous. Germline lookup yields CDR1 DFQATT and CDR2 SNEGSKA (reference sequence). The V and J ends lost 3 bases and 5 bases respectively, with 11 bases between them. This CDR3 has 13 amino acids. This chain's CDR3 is CSASRRPDQPQHF. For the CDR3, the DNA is TGCAGTGCTAGTAGGCGGCCCGATCAGCCCCAGCATTTT.

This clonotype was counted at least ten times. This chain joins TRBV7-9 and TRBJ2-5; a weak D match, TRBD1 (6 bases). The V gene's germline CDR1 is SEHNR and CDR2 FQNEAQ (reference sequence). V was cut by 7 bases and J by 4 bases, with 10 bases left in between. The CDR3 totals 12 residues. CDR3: CASNRARETQYF. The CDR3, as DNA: TGTGCCAGCAACAGGGCCCGAGAGACCCAGTACTTC. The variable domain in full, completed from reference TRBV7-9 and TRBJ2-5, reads DTGVSQNPRHKITKRGQNVTFRCDPISEHNRLYWYRQTLGQGPEFLTYFQNEAQLEKSRLLSDRFSAERPKGSFSTLEIQRTEQGDSAMYLCASNRARETQYFGPGTRLLVL.

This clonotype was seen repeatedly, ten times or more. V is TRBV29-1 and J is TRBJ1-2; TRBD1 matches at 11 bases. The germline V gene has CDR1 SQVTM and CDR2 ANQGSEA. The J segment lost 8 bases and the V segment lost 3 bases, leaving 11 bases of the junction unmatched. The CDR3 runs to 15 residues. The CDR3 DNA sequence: TGCAGCGTTGAGGGACAGGGGGTCGCCTCTGGGGGCTACACCTTC. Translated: CSVEGQGVASGGYTF.

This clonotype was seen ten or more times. CDR3 protein: CASSPPRSGGGNTEAFF. CDR3 DNA: TGTGCCAGCAGCCCCCCCCGGTCGGGGGGCGGGAACACTGAAGCTTTCTTT. The genes are TRBV7-2 and TRBJ1-1; a possible D gene is TRBD1 (6 bases). Germline CDR1 is SGHTA and CDR2 is FQGNSA. The CDR3 loop spans 17 amino acids. Trimming cost V 5 bases and J 1 base, with 20 bases left between them.

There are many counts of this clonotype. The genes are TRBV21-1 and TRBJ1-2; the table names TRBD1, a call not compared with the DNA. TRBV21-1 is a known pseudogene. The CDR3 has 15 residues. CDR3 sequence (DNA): TGTGCCAGCAGCACCCACCGACAGGCAAACTATGGCTACACCTTC. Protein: CASSTHRQANYGYTF.

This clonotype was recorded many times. CDR3 amino acids: CSVALGAGQGYNEQFF. CDR3 coding DNA: TGCAGCGTTGCCCTGGGGGCGGGACAGGGCTACAATGAGCAGTTCTTC. The V and J genes are TRBV29-1 and TRBJ2-1; 9 bases are shared with TRBD1. V was pared by 4 bases and J by 3 bases, with 10 bases of the junction left unmatched. CDR1 and CDR2 (germline): SQVTM, ANQGSEA. This CDR3 comprises 16 residues.

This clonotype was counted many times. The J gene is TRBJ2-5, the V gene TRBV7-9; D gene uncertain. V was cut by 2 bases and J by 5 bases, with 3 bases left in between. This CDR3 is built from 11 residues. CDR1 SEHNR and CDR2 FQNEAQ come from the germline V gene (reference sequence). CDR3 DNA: TGTGCCAGCAGCTTATGGGAGACCCAGTACTTC. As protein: CASSLWETQYF.

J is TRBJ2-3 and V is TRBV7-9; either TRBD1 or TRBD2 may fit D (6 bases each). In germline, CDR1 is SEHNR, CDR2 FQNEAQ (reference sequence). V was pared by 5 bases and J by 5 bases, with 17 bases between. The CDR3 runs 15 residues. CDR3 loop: CASSTSPGQKDTQYF. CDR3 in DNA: TGTGCCAGCAGCACTAGCCCGGGACAAAAAGATACGCAGTATTTT. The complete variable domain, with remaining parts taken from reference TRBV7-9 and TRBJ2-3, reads DTGVSQNPRHKITKRGQNVTFRCDPISEHNRLYWYRQTLGQGPEFLTYFQNEAQLEKSRLLSDRFSAERPKGSFSTLEIQRTEQGDSAMYLCASSTSPGQKDTQYFGPGTRLTVL.

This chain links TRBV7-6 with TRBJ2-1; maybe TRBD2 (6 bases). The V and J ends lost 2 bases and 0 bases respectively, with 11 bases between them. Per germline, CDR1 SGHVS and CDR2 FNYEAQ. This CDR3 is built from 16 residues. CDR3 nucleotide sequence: TGTGCCAGCAGCTTACTTGGGGGGAGCTCCTACAATGAGCAGTTCTTC. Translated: CASSLLGGSSYNEQFF.

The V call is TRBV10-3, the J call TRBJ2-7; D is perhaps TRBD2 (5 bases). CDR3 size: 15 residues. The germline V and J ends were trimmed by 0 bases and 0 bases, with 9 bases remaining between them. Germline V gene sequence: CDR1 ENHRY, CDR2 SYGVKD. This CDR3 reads CAISESRGYSYEQYF. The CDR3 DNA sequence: TGTGCCATCAGTGAGTCTCGGGGTTACTCCTACGAGCAGTACTTC.